The clone carrying this T cell receptor (beta chain) was seen just once. Its target is not known. Isolation of CD4+ T cells took place after 10 days of culture. Cultures received IL-2 medium that replaced half the medium on days 3 and 7. V was pared by 0 bases and J by 4 bases, with 5 bases of the junction left unmatched. In germline, CDR1 is LGHDT, CDR2 YNNKEL (reference sequence). The CDR3 contains 16 residues. This sample is drawn from a study of vaccination effects on CD4 cells after COVID-19. On the study more broadly: In the ViraFEST assay, antigen-specific CD4+ clonotypes were identified by expansion after peptide-pool stimulation. Every well got two million PBMC, which were grown with about 9.2 IU/ml IL-2 and about 9.5 ug/ml peptides. Broader study findings: In healthy vaccinees, only 1 of 255 vaccine-induced clones cross-reacted with common cold coronaviruses.

The protocol was immunoSEQ multiplex PCR, while the TCRdb copy is restricted to in-frame clones and leaves out a portion. Of around 26,000 clones listed, less than 75% are singletons. The TCR comes from a human donor who received a COVID-19 vaccine. Sample: CD4+ T cells from PBMCs cultured without peptide, taken before COVID-19 vaccination. The chain couples TRBV3-1 (or the pseudogene TRBV3-2) to TRBJ1-3; 8 bases map to TRBD1. CDR3 amino acids: CASSQDWQGAGNTIYF. The CDR3 DNA is TGTGCCAGCAGCCAAGATTGGCAGGGGGCGGGAAACACCATATATTTT.